One sample yielded the 16 T cell receptor beta chains listed below, sequenced in a study of control samples from healthy donors and cancer patients. TCRdb's copy holds only in-frame clones and misses some; the assay was immunoSEQ multiplex PCR. Seen here are about 170,000 clones, about 90% observed once, and the top ten hold around 13%. The sequencing input was blood. Receptors were obtained from a man aged 25-40 years in good health.

This clone was seen once. This chain links TRBV7-8 with TRBJ1-2; D call uncertain. This CDR3 has 12 residues. Germline CDR1 and CDR2: SGHVS and FQNEAQ. V lost 0 bases, J lost 8 bases, and 7 bases lay in between. The CDR3 region has the DNA TGTGCCAGCAGCTTAGCCAGCGTCGGCTACACCTTC. Protein product: CASSLASVGYTF. Full variable domain (rest looked up from reference TRBV7-8 and TRBJ1-2): GAGVSQSPRYKVAKRGQDVALRCDPISGHVSLFWYQQALGQGPEFLTYFQNEAQLDKSGLPSDRFFAERPEGSVSTLKIQRTQQEDSAVYLCASSLASVGYTFGSGTRLTVV.

V is TRBV3-1 (or the pseudogene TRBV3-2) and J is TRBJ1-6; no reliable D call. Germline CDR1 and CDR2: LGHDT and YNNKEL (reference sequence). The CDR3 consists of 17 residues. Trimming pared 0 bases from V and 7 bases from J, leaving 16 bases between. The CDR3 sequence: CASSQDIGPQINSPLHF. CDR3 nucleotides: TGTGCCAGCAGCCAAGATATTGGGCCACAGATCAATTCACCCCTCCACTTT.

The rearrangement uses TRBV5-4 and TRBJ2-7; possibly TRBD1 for D (7 bases). Germline lookup yields CDR1 SGHNT and CDR2 YYREEE (reference sequence). V was cut by 1 base and J by 1 base, with 15 bases left in between. The CDR3 runs to 16 residues. The CDR3 DNA sequence: TGTGCCAGCAGCTTGTCCATGGCAGGGGGGTCCTACGAGCAGTACTTC. The encoded protein is CASSLSMAGGSYEQYF.

This chain connects TRBV7-2 to TRBJ2-7; 8 nucleotides agree with TRBD1. Unmatched junction bases numbered 7, after V lost 5 bases and J lost 7 bases. Germline values: CDR1 SGHTA, CDR2 FQGNSA. The CDR3 loop spans 13 amino acids. CDR3 residues: CASSNQGAREQYF. The CDR3 region has the DNA TGTGCCAGCAGCAACCAGGGGGCGCGTGAGCAGTACTTC.

The V and J genes are TRBV11-3 and TRBJ2-1; D is perhaps TRBD2 (6 bases). This CDR3 is 14 amino acids long. Germline-derived CDR1 and CDR2 are SGHNT and YENEEA. V lost 4 bases and J 6 bases, leaving 13 bases between the germline ends. In nucleotides, the CDR3 is TGTGCCAGCAGCTCCTCCGGGGGACTCAATGAGCAGTTCTTC. Its protein is CASSSSGGLNEQFF. Complete variable domain (other parts from reference TRBV11-3 and TRBJ2-1): EAGVVQSPRYKIIEKKQPVAFWCNPISGHNTLYWYLQNLGQGPELLIRYENEEAVDDSQLPKDRFSAERLKGVDSTLKIQPAELGDSAVYLCASSSSGGLNEQFFGPGTRLTVL.

The V and J genes are TRBV24-1 and TRBJ2-6, with D hard to call. The CDR3 consists of 15 residues. V dropped 3 bases and J dropped 4 bases, with 9 bases sitting between them. CDR1 is KGHDR, CDR2 SFDVKD, per germline. CDR3 loop: CATSDPGSGANVLTF. CDR3 coding DNA: TGTGCCACCAGTGATCCGGGTTCAGGGGCCAACGTCCTGACTTTC.

This sequence joins TRBV5-1 and TRBJ1-5; D unclear. The V and J ends lost 5 bases and 3 bases respectively, with 15 bases between them. CDR1 is SGHRS and CDR2 is YFSETQ in the germline V gene. The CDR3 has 15 residues. The chain's CDR3 is CASRPTQALNQPQHF. The CDR3 nucleotides read TGCGCCAGCAGGCCGACGCAGGCGCTCAATCAGCCCCAGCATTTT.

The chain employs TRBV19 and TRBJ2-5; no reliable D call. The CDR3 consists of 13 residues. V lost 1 base and J lost 0, with 3 bases in between. Germline CDR1 reads LNHDA; CDR2 reads SQIVND (reference sequence). The CDR3 loop is CASSIGYQETQYF. In nucleotides, the CDR3 is TGTGCCAGTAGTATAGGCTACCAAGAGACCCAGTACTTC.

V gene TRBV20-1 combines with J gene TRBJ2-1; no definite D call. V shed 2 bases and J shed 6 bases, with 5 bases lying between them. The CDR3 consists of 11 residues. Germline CDR1 DFQATT, CDR2 SNEGSKA (reference sequence). The CDR3 reads CSARNGNEQFF. The CDR3 DNA follows: TGCAGTGCTAGAAATGGCAATGAGCAGTTCTTC.

The chain is built from TRBV7-8 and TRBJ2-2; D perhaps matches TRBD1 (5 bases). This CDR3 has 14 residues. V lost 4 bases and J 2 bases, leaving 8 bases between the germline ends. Germline-derived CDR1 and CDR2 are SGHVS and FQNEAQ. The CDR3 spells CASSYRSNTGELFF. In nucleotides, the CDR3 is TGTGCCAGCAGCTACAGGAGTAACACCGGGGAGCTGTTTTTT. The whole variable domain, filled in from reference TRBV7-8 and TRBJ2-2, reads GAGVSQSPRYKVAKRGQDVALRCDPISGHVSLFWYQQALGQGPEFLTYFQNEAQLDKSGLPSDRFFAERPEGSVSTLKIQRTQQEDSAVYLCASSYRSNTGELFFGEGSRLTVL.

The V and J genes are TRBV29-1 and TRBJ2-1, with D possibly being TRBD1 (6 bases). The CDR3 extends over 15 amino acids. V was clipped by 6 bases and J by 7 bases, with 22 bases between them. Germline assignment: CDR1 SQVTM and CDR2 ANQGSEA. CDR3 DNA sequence: TGCAGCGTCCGAGCCGGGACATCACTTAGTAATGAGCAGTTCTTC. The encoded protein is CSVRAGTSLSNEQFF.

The V and J genes are TRBV19 and TRBJ2-3, with TRBD2 matching 13 bases. V was pared by 8 bases and J by 9 bases, with 8 bases of the junction left unmatched. Germline CDR1 reads LNHDA; CDR2 reads SQIVND (reference sequence). The CDR3 spans 14 residues. In nucleotides, the CDR3 is TGTGCCAGTTACACTAGCGGGAGGGCCGAGACGCAGTATTTT. This encodes CASYTSGRAETQYF.

About this clone: This specimen includes other DNA sequences encoding the same CDR3. The rearrangement uses TRBV27 and TRBJ1-2; 10 positions match TRBD1. The CDR3 runs to 14 residues. Trimming at V came to 2 bases and at J to 5 bases, leaving 2 bases not matched to a gene. CDR1 and CDR2 (germline): MNHEY, SMNVEV (reference sequence). The CDR3 sequence is CASSLRDRGYGYTF. Written as DNA, the CDR3 is TGTGCCAGCAGTTTAAGGGACAGGGGATATGGCTACACCTTC.

The V call is TRBV27, the J call TRBJ2-3, with D possibly matching TRBD2 (6 bases). Germline CDR1 and CDR2: MNHEY and SMNVEV (reference sequence). The CDR3 spans 11 residues. The ends were cut back, 9 bases at V and 11 bases at J, with 15 bases in the middle. Here the CDR3 reads CARGVLRGQYF. As DNA, the CDR3 is TGTGCCAGGGGGGTCCTGCGGGGGCAGTATTTT.

V and J are TRBV12-3 or TRBV12-4 and TRBJ1-1, with D possibly matching TRBD1 (6 bases). Between the trimmed V and J ends, which lost 6 bases and 8 bases, there was a span of 16 bases. The CDR3 sequence is 13 residues long. The CDR3 DNA reads TGTGCCAGCAGACAAGGACAGTTGGAGGAAGCTTTCTTT. It yields the protein CASRQGQLEEAFF.

The V call is TRBV5-1, the J call TRBJ2-7, with 8 bases lining up with TRBD1. Trimming cost V 4 bases and J 0 bases; bases outside gene matches: 9. CDR1 is SGHRS, CDR2 YFSETQ, per germline. The CDR3 loop spans 16 amino acids. CDR3: CASSTEQGALSYEQYF. The DNA of the CDR3 is TGCGCCAGCAGCACGGAGCAGGGGGCCCTCTCCTACGAGCAGTACTTC.